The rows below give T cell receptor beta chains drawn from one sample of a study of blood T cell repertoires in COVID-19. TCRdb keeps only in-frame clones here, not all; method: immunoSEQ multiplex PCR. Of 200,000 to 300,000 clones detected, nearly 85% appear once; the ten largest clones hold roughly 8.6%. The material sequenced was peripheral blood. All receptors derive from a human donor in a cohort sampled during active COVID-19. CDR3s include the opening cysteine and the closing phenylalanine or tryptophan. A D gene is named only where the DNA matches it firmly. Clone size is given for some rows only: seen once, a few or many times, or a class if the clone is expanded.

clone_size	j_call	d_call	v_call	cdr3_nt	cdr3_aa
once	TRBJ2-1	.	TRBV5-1	TGCGCCAGCAGCCGATCCGGTGGGGACTGGTTAAGAGAGCAGTTCTTC	CASSRSGGDWLREQFF
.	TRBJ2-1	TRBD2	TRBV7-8	TGTGCCAGCAGCCCACTAGCGGGGGGAGGTGAGCAGTTCTTC	CASSPLAGGGEQFF
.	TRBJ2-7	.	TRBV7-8	TGTGCCAGCAGCTTAGTCTCGGGTGGGTACGAGCAGTACTTC	CASSLVSGGYEQYF
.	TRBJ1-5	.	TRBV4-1	TGCGCCAGCAGCCAAGATATGGGCAGGGGAAATCAGCCCCAGCATTTT	CASSQDMGRGNQPQHF
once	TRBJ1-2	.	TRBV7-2	TGTGCCAGCAGCTTAGAGCTTAATACGGGGGGTGGCTACACCTTC	CASSLELNTGGGYTF
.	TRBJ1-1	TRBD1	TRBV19	TGTGCCAGTATGGTGGGACAGGGTTCGTCGAACACTGAAGCTTTCTTT	CASMVGQGSSNTEAFF
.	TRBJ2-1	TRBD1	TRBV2	TGTGCCAGCAGTCGGGACAGGGGCTACAATGAGCAGTTCTTC	CASSRDRGYNEQFF
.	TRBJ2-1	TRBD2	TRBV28	TGTGCCAGCATTCTTAGCGGGGGATACAATGAGCAGTTCTTC	CASILSGGYNEQFF
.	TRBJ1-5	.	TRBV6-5	TGTGCCAGCAAATCCACGACCATGAGCGATCAGCCCCAGCATTTT	CASKSTTMSDQPQHF
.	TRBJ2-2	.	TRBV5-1	TGCGCCACGCGATTGACACCGAACACCGGGGAGCTGTTTTTT	CATRLTPNTGELFF
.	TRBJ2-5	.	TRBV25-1	TGTGCCAGCAGTGAAATACTGGGAGTCGGGGAGACCCAGTACTTC	CASSEILGVGETQYF
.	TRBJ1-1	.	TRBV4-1	TGCGCCAGCAGCCAAGCGGGAGGGGTCGGAGACACTGAAGCTTTCTTT	CASSQAGGVGDTEAFF
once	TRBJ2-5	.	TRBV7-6	TGTGCCAGCAGCGCCTGGAGGGAGACCCAGTACTTC	CASSAWRETQYF
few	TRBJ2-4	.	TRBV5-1	TGCGCCAGCAGCTCGGGTGGAGAAAACATTCAGTACTTC	CASSSGGENIQYF
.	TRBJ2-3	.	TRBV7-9	TGTGCCAGCAGCTTTGGGACAATCACAGATACGCAGTATTTT	CASSFGTITDTQYF
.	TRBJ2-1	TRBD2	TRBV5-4	TGTGCCAGCAGCCCCGGGACTAGCGGGAGGAGCGATTTGAATGAGCAGTTCTTC	CASSPGTSGRSDLNEQFF
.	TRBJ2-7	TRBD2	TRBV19	TGTGCCAGTAGCCCCCGACTAGCGGGCTACGAGCAGTACTTC	CASSPRLAGYEQYF
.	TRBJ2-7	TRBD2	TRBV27	TGTGCCAGCAGTCCCCTGCGCCTAGCGGGGGGCTTAGGGTACTTC	CASSPLRLAGGLGYF
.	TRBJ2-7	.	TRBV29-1	TGCAGCGTTGAGTACGGTAGCTCCTACGAGCAGTACTTC	CSVEYGSSYEQYF
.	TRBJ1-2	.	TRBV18	TGTGCCAGCTCTCCCTCCCGGGACACCTATGGCTACACCTTC	CASSPSRDTYGYTF
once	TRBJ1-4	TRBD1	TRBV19	TGTGCCAGTAGTAAACAGGGGGCATTCGGAGTTGAAAAACTGTTTTTT	CASSKQGAFGVEKLFF
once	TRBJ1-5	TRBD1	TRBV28	TGTGCCAGCAGGGGACAGGGGGGTTACAATCAGCCCCAGCATTTT	CASRGQGGYNQPQHF
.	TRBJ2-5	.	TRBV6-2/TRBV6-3	TGTGCCAGCAGTCTAGCAGGGGCAGAGACCCAGTACTTC	CASSLAGAETQYF